A single sample gave rise to the 15 T cell receptor beta chains below, sequenced in a study of OX40 agonist ivuxolimab in advanced cancers. This table comes from immunoSEQ multiplex PCR, and its TCRdb copy is limited to in-frame clones, with some not included. The sample has about 50,000 clones, roughly 93% seen once. Sequencing was performed on CD4+ or CD8+ T cells sorted from blood, taken in a trial of the OX40 agonist ivuxolimab. The receptor set was obtained from an adult with an advanced solid tumor such as melanoma, head and neck, liver or kidney cancer.

This sequence joins TRBV27 and TRBJ2-1; D possibly uses TRBD1 or TRBD2 (5 bases each). Per the germline V gene, CDR1 is MNHEY and CDR2 is SMNVEV (reference sequence). The germline V and J ends were trimmed by 2 bases and 7 bases, with 15 bases remaining between them. This CDR3 spans 15 amino acids. The CDR3 DNA is TGTGCCAGCAGTTTACAAGTGGGGACGGGGAATGAGCAGTTCTTC. It translates to CASSLQVGTGNEQFF.

This chain connects TRBV15 to TRBJ1-5; perhaps TRBD1 as D (6 bases). Looked up from germline, CDR1 is LNHNV and CDR2 is YYDKDF (reference sequence). The germline V and J ends were trimmed by 5 bases and 7 bases, with 18 bases remaining between them. This CDR3 has 15 amino acids. In DNA, the CDR3 is TGTGCCACCAGCGCGAACAGGGTTATGAGCCAGCCCCAGCATTTT. It yields the protein CATSANRVMSQPQHF.

The V and J genes are TRBV18 and TRBJ1-4, with 7 bases identical to TRBD1. The CDR3 length is 18 residues. V dropped 4 bases and J dropped 0; count of bases not matched to a gene: 11. Germline CDR1 reads KGHSH; CDR2 reads LQKENI. The CDR3 spells CASSRLSGQRSTNEKLFF. The CDR3 nucleotides read TGTGCCAGCTCACGTCTTTCGGGACAGCGGTCAACTAATGAAAAACTGTTTTTT. Filled out from reference TRBV18 and TRBJ1-4, the complete variable domain reads NAGVMQNPRHLVRRRGQEARLRCSPMKGHSHVYWYRQLPEEGLKFMVYLQKENIIDESGMPKERFSAEFPKEGPSILRIQQVVRGDSAAYFCASSRLSGQRSTNEKLFFGSGTQLSVL.

The chain links TRBV27 to TRBJ2-1; D not certain. Trimming pared 4 bases from V and 9 bases from J, leaving 13 bases between. The CDR3 is 13 amino acids. CDR1 MNHEY and CDR2 SMNVEV come from the germline V gene (reference sequence). The CDR3, as DNA: TGTGCCAGCAGTTATACAGCCTCGGGTGAGCAGTTCTTC. This codes for CASSYTASGEQFF.

This sequence joins TRBV6-5 and TRBJ2-1; D possibly corresponds to TRBD1 (6 bases). V was cut by 4 bases and J by 6 bases, with 16 bases left in between. This CDR3 is 15 amino acids long. Germline V gene data show CDR1 as MNHEY and CDR2 as SVGAGI. CDR3 DNA sequence: TGTGCCAGCAGTTTTCAGGGGACGGTGAGCAATGAGCAGTTCTTC. Translating gives CASSFQGTVSNEQFF.

The rearrangement links TRBV27 to TRBJ1-2, with 11 bases matching TRBD1. The CDR3 consists of 16 residues. V lost 4 bases, J lost 3 bases, and 7 bases stayed unmatched. Germline CDR1 reads MNHEY; CDR2 reads SMNVEV (reference sequence). CDR3 nucleotides: TGTGCCAGCAGTTGGACAGGGGGCCGATTCGACTATGGCTACACCTTC. This codes for CASSWTGGRFDYGYTF.

This clone appeared a single time. This CDR3 reads CASSLRGQAYIRNGYTF. CDR3 nucleotide sequence: TGCGCCAGCAGCTTGCGGGGACAGGCGTACATTCGTAATGGCTACACCTTC. The chain joins TRBV5-1 to TRBJ1-2, with 8 positions matching TRBD1. This CDR3 has 17 residues. Germline CDR1 reads SGHRS; CDR2 reads YFSETQ. Unmatched junction bases numbered 14, after V lost 1 base and J lost 6 bases. Using reference TRBV5-1 and TRBJ1-2 for the parts outside the CDR3, the full variable domain is KAGVTQTPRYLIKTRGQQVTLSCSPISGHRSVSWYQQTPGQGLQFLFEYFSETQRNKGNFPGRFSGRQFSNSRSEMNVSTLELGDSALYLCASSLRGQAYIRNGYTFGSGTRLTVV.

This chain uses TRBV28 with TRBJ2-7; D unresolved. The V gene's germline CDR1 is MDHEN and CDR2 SYDVKM. The CDR3 runs 11 residues. The V and J ends lost 5 bases and 5 bases respectively, with 7 bases between them. DNA of the CDR3: TGTGCCAGCAGTCTTACAGACGAGCAGTACTTC. Its translation: CASSLTDEQYF.

The V gene is TRBV11-2, the J gene TRBJ2-1; D ambiguous. The CDR3 covers 18 residues. Trimming removed 1 base from V and 4 bases from J, with 20 bases in between. Per germline, CDR1 SGHAT and CDR2 FQNNGV. Here the CDR3 DNA reads TGTGCCAGCAGCTTAGTATATACGGAAGTCGCCCTATACAATGAGCAGTTCTTC. As protein: CASSLVYTEVALYNEQFF.

This clone has just a few counts. The rearrangement links TRBV28 to TRBJ2-3, with TRBD2 as a possible D gene (5 bases). The V end lost 1 base, the J end lost 1 base, and 9 bases lay between the germline ends. Germline CDR1 is MDHEN and CDR2 is SYDVKM. CDR3 length equals 15 residues. The CDR3 region has the DNA TGTGCCAGCAGTTTATATCCCGGGGGCACAGATACGCAGTATTTT. Translation gives CASSLYPGGTDTQYF.

The chain uses TRBV11-2 and TRBJ2-7, with D uncertain. The germline V gene has CDR1 SGHAT and CDR2 FQNNGV. The CDR3 is 12 amino acids. V lost 3 bases to trimming and J lost 5 bases, with 8 bases between them. The CDR3 DNA reads as TGTGCCAGCAGCTTTGGTCTAGACGAGCAGTACTTC. Its translation: CASSFGLDEQYF.

V usage is TRBV19 and J usage is TRBJ2-5; D ambiguous. Germline V lookup: CDR1 LNHDA, CDR2 SQIVND (reference sequence). The CDR3 has 16 amino acids. V dropped 1 base and J dropped 1 base, with 13 bases sitting between them. CDR3 region: CASSIVLSPPQETQYF. The DNA of the CDR3 is TGTGCCAGTAGTATAGTTCTCAGCCCGCCCCAAGAGACCCAGTACTTC. Full variable domain (missing parts from reference TRBV19 and TRBJ2-5): DGGITQSPKYLFRKEGQNVTLSCEQNLNHDAMYWYRQDPGQGLRLIYYSQIVNDFQKGDIAEGYSVSREKKESFPLTVTSAQKNPTAFYLCASSIVLSPPQETQYFGPGTRLLVL.

The rearrangement uses TRBV4-3 and TRBJ2-4; maybe TRBD1 (6 bases). The V end lost 1 base, the J end lost 15 bases, and 19 bases lay between the germline ends. This CDR3 is built from 14 residues. Germline V lookup: CDR1 LGHNA, CDR2 YSLEER. CDR3 bases: TGCGCCAGCAGCCAAGCCCCTGGTGGGGGCGTAACGTACTTC. Amino acid sequence: CASSQAPGGGVTYF.

The chain carries TRBV9 and TRBJ2-2; a possible D gene is TRBD2 (5 bases). Trimming left V 4 bases short and J 6 bases short, with 7 bases between. The CDR3 covers 12 residues. Germline-derived CDR1 and CDR2 are SGDLS and YYNGEE. CDR3 sequence (DNA): TGTGCCAGCAGCCTAGCATCCGGGGAGCTGTTTTTT. Its translation is CASSLASGELFF.

The chain joins TRBV9 to TRBJ2-1; 7 bases agree with TRBD2. Losses at the gene ends were 3 bases for V and 9 bases for J; bases not matched to a gene: 15. Germline assignment: CDR1 SGDLS and CDR2 YYNGEE. The CDR3 consists of 16 residues. The CDR3 protein is CASSGGSGREWGEQFF. In nucleotides, the CDR3 is TGTGCCAGCAGCGGCGGGAGTGGGAGGGAGTGGGGTGAGCAGTTCTTC.